The rows below give T cell receptor beta chains drawn from one sample of a study of radiotherapy plus CTLA-4 blockade in lung cancer. Clones were sequenced by immunoSEQ multiplex PCR, and TCRdb holds only the in-frame ones, with some missing. Of about 95,000 clones in the sample, 83% were seen once. The starting material was peripheral blood, obtained from a patient treated with radiotherapy plus ipilimumab. These receptors were obtained from a human donor with non-small cell lung cancer who had stable disease on radiotherapy plus ipilimumab. Both conserved end residues are part of each CDR3. D genes are given only for firm matches. Not every row has a clone size; where given, it reads once, few, many or a size class.

TRBV27	-	-	TRBJ1-6	TGTGCCAGCAGTCCCGGACAGTATAATTCACCCCTCCACTTT	CASSPGQYNSPLHF
TRBV27	-	-	TRBJ2-7	TGTGCCAGCAGCGGAGAACAAGGGGCCTACGAGCAGTACTTC	CASSGEQGAYEQYF
TRBV7-9	-	-	TRBJ1-4	TGTGCCAGCAGCTTACAGGGCACTAATGAAAAACTGTTTTTT	CASSLQGTNEKLFF
TRBV28	-	TRBD1	TRBJ1-2	TGTGCCAGCAGTGGACCGGGACAGAACTATGGCTACACCTTC	CASSGPGQNYGYTF
TRBV7-6	-	-	TRBJ1-6	TGTGCCAGTGCCTCTCCGGGGAGAAATTCACCCCTCCACTTT	CASASPGRNSPLHF
TRBV7-6	once	-	TRBJ1-6	TGTGCCAGCAGAGAACGGGCCGGGACCCGGAATAATTCACCCCTCCACTTT	CASRERAGTRNNSPLHF
TRBV9	few	-	TRBJ2-7	TGTGCCAGCAGCGTAGCTGCTGTTAGCTCCTACGAGCAGTACTTC	CASSVAAVSSYEQYF
TRBV7-3	-	-	TRBJ2-4	TGTGCCAGCAGCTCCTCCGGACTAGCCAAAAACATTCAGTACTTC	CASSSSGLAKNIQYF
TRBV29-1	-	-	TRBJ1-1	TGCAGCGTTGAAATGGGGGGATCTAGGACTGAAGCTTTCTTT	CSVEMGGSRTEAFF
TRBV5-6	-	-	TRBJ2-1	TGTGCCAGCAGCTTGCTAGAAGAGACCTACAATGAGCAGTTCTTC	CASSLLEETYNEQFF